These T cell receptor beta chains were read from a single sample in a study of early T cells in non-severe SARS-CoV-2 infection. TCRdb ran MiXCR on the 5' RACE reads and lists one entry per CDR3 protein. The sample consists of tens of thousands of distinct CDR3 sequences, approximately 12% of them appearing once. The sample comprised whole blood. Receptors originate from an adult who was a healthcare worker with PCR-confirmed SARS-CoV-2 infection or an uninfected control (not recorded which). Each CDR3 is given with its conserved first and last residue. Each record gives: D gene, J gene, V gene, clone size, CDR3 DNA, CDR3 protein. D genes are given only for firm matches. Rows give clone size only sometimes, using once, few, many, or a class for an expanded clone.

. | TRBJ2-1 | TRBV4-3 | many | TGCGCCAGCAGCCAAGATAGGGGTGACAATGAGCAGTTCTTC | CASSQDRGDNEQFF
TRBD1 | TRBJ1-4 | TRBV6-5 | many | TGTGCCAGCACCCAACAGGGGGCCGAAAAACTGTTTTTT | CASTQQGAEKLFF
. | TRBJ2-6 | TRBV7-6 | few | TGTGCCAGCAGCTTAAATTGGGGCCCCCCTTCTGGGGCCAACGTCCTGACTTTC | CASSLNWGPPSGANVLTF
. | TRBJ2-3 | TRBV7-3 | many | TGTGCCAGCAGCTTAACCGGTAGTTTTGGGGCAGATACGCAGTATTTT | CASSLTGSFGADTQYF
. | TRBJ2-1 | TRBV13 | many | TGTGCCAGCAGCCGTACATTCTCCTACAATGAGCAGTTCTTC | CASSRTFSYNEQFF
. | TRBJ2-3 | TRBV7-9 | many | TGTGCCAGCAGCCTGACTGGCTCCGGAACAGATACGCAGTATTTT | CASSLTGSGTDTQYF
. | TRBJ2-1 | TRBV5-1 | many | TGCGCCAGCAGCTCCCGGAGCCCCAATGAGCAGTTCTTC | CASSSRSPNEQFF
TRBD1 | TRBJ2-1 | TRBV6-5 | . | TGTGCCAGCAGTACACTACAGGGGGATGAGCAGTTCTTC | CASSTLQGDEQFF
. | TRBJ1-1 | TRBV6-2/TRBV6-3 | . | TGTGCCAGCAGTCCCCTCAGCTGGACGGAGAAAACTGAAGCTTTCTTT | CASSPLSWTEKTEAFF
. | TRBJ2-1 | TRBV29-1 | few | TGCAGCTCCCGGGACGGCTACAATGAGCAGTTCTTC | CSSRDGYNEQFF
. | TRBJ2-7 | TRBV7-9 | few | TGTGCCAGCAGCTTAGCGGACTCCTACGAGCAGTACTTC | CASSLADSYEQYF
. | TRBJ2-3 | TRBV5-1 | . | TGCGCCAGCAGCCCGGAAAGAGTGGGTACGCAGTATTTT | CASSPERVGTQYF
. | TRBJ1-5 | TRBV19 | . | TGTGCCAGTAGTCCTCCCGAGGGGGTTGACAATCAGCCCCAGCATTTT | CASSPPEGVDNQPQHF
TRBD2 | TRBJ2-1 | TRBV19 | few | TGTGCCAGTAGTATAGTGGGAGGGAGGGCGAATGAGCAGTTCTTC | CASSIVGGRANEQFF
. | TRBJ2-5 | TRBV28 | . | TGTGCCTGCAGGGCGGGCAAAGAGACCCAGTACTTC | CACRAGKETQYF
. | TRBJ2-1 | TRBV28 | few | TGTGCCAGCAGCGCCGGATACAATGAGCAGTTCTTC | CASSAGYNEQFF
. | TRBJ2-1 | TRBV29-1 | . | TGCAGCGTTGACCCTGCGGGGGCTGAGCAGTTCTTC | CSVDPAGAEQFF
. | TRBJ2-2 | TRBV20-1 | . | TGCAGTGCTAGAGAACAGGACTACACCGGGGAGCTGTTTTTT | CSAREQDYTGELFF
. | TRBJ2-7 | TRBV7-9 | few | TGTGCCAGCAGCTTCCAGGGGTCCGGTGGGTCCTACGAGCAGTACTTC | CASSFQGSGGSYEQYF
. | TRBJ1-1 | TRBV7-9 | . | TGTGCCAGCAGCTCCCAGAAGACAGTAAGAACTGAAGCTTTCTTT | CASSSQKTVRTEAFF
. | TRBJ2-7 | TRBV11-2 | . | TGTGCCAGCAGCTTCCGGGACACAGGCACCTACGAGCAGTACTTC | CASSFRDTGTYEQYF
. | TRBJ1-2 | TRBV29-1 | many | TGCAGCGTTGAAGTAGCGGGGAACTATGGCTACACCTTC | CSVEVAGNYGYTF
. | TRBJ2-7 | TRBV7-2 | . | TGTGCCAGCAGCCTGATGGGACCCTCGGGCGAGCAGTACTTC | CASSLMGPSGEQYF
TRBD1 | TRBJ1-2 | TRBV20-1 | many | TGCAGTGCTGTTGTCCGGGACAGGGGGAACTATGGCTACACCTTC | CSAVVRDRGNYGYTF
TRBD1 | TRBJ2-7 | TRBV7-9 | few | TGTGCCAGCAGCCCCCCCCGGGGGCGGGGACAGGGAACCTACGAGCAGTACTTC | CASSPPRGRGQGTYEQYF
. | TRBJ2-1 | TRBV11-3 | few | TGTGCCAGCAGCTTAAAGGGGTTCGATGAGCAGTTCTTC | CASSLKGFDEQFF
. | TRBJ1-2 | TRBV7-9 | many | TGTGCCAGCAGCTTAGTGACAGCTAACTATGGCTACACCTTC | CASSLVTANYGYTF